These 9 T cell receptor beta chains were all obtained from the same sample, sequenced in a study of T cell responses to AZD1222 COVID-19 vaccine. Libraries were prepared by immunoSEQ multiplex PCR; TCRdb keeps only in-frame clonotypes and omits some of them. The table includes 40,000 to 50,000 clones, approximately 88% detected once. The material sequenced was peripheral blood, taken 28 days after the second AZD1222 dose. These TCRs come from an adult who received the AZD1222 COVID-19 vaccine.

The CDR3 region is CARSCHFTGNLAKNIQYF. The CDR3 DNA reads as TGTGCCAGAAGCTGCCACTTCACAGGGAATTTAGCCAAAAACATTCAGTACTTC. This chain uses TRBV5-3 with TRBJ2-4; D is possibly TRBD1 (6 bases). TRBV5-3 counts as an open reading frame of uncertain function. Deletions cut 3 bases from V and 0 bases from J, with 19 bases between. The CDR3 is 18 amino acids.

The chain has TRBV27 and TRBJ2-3; the D is unclear. The CDR3 runs to 14 residues. CDR1 is MNHEY and CDR2 is SMNVEV in the germline V gene (reference sequence). V was clipped by 4 bases and J by 4 bases, with 12 bases between them. The CDR3: CASSSPFSPDTQYF. DNA of the CDR3: TGTGCCAGCAGTTCCCCGTTTAGCCCAGATACGCAGTATTTT.

The chain employs TRBV7-9 and TRBJ2-4; D not resolved. In germline, CDR1 is SEHNR, CDR2 FQNEAQ (reference sequence). The CDR3 length is 12 residues. The germline V and J ends were trimmed by 6 bases and 5 bases, with 8 bases remaining between them. CDR3 residues: CASSLQENIQYF. CDR3 DNA sequence: TGTGCCAGCAGTCTTCAGGAAAACATTCAGTACTTC.

V gene TRBV2 combines with J gene TRBJ1-1; D possibly corresponds to TRBD1 (6 bases). From germline, CDR1 is SNHLY and CDR2 FYNNEI. This CDR3 region has 16 residues. Between the trimmed V and J ends, which lost 5 bases and 1 base, there was a span of 17 bases. This CDR3 reads CASSSGWDTSNTEAFF. Written as DNA, the CDR3 is TGTGCCAGCAGTAGCGGGTGGGACACATCGAACACTGAAGCTTTCTTT.

The V and J genes are TRBV18 and TRBJ1-1; D gene ambiguous. Trimming took off 1 base at V and 1 base at J, with 16 bases between the two ends. CDR3 length equals 17 residues. CDR1 KGHSH and CDR2 LQKENI come from the germline V gene. CDR3 sequence (DNA): TGTGCCAGCTCACCACGTGGGGAGTGGTACGGGAACACTGAAGCTTTCTTT. Translated: CASSPRGEWYGNTEAFF.

This clone showed up just once. The rearrangement uses TRBV6-5 and TRBJ1-5; no reliable D call. Germline V lookup: CDR1 MNHEY, CDR2 SVGAGI. The V and J ends lost 6 bases and 1 base respectively, with 7 bases between them. The CDR3 consists of 13 residues. The CDR3 is CASRGMSNQPQHF. For the CDR3, the DNA is TGTGCCAGCAGGGGGATGAGCAATCAGCCCCAGCATTTT.

The V gene is TRBV7-9, the J gene TRBJ1-1; D is perhaps TRBD1 (5 bases). Germline V gene data show CDR1 as SEHNR and CDR2 as FQNEAQ (reference sequence). The CDR3 is made up of 12 amino acids. The V end was cut by 5 bases, the J end by 1 base, with 5 bases between. CDR3 protein: CASSRGNTEAFF. In nucleotides, the CDR3 is TGTGCCAGCAGCAGGGGGAACACTGAAGCTTTCTTT.

J is TRBJ1-1 and V is TRBV6-6; tentative D call: TRBD1 (6 bases). The V end was cut by 8 bases, the J end by 4 bases, with 14 bases between. The CDR3 totals 13 residues. Per the germline V gene, CDR1 is MNHNY and CDR2 is SVGAGI (reference sequence). The CDR3 coding sequence is TGTGCCAGCGAGGGGGGCCTTGGCACTGAAGCTTTCTTT. The encoded protein is CASEGGLGTEAFF.

The chain combines TRBV13 with TRBJ2-2; 12 bases agree with TRBD2. The trim removed 5 bases at V and 4 bases at J, leaving 5 bases unmatched. This CDR3 has 16 amino acids. Per the germline V gene, CDR1 is PRHDT and CDR2 is FYEKMQ (reference sequence). The CDR3 protein is CASSPLAGGLTGELFF. In DNA form, the CDR3 reads TGTGCCAGCAGCCCGCTAGCGGGAGGGCTCACCGGGGAGCTGTTTTTT.